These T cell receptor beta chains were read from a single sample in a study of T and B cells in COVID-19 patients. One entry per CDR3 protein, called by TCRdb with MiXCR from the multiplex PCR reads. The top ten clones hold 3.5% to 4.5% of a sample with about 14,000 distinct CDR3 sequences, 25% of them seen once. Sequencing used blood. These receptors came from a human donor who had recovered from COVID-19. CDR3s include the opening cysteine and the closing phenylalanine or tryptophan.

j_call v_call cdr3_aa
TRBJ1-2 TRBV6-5 CASSYRDGFNYGYTF
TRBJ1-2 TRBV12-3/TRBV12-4 CASSLRQGANYGYTF
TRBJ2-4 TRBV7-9 CASSLAQPFAKNIQYF
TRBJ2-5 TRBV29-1 CSVREAEKTQYF
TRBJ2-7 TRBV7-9 CASSLGERDPYEQYF
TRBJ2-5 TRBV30 CACDRGHETQYF
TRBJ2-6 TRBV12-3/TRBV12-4 CASSLVWGAWANVLTF
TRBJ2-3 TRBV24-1 CATSPGREDTQYF
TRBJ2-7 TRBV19 CASSIPFGSSSYEQYF
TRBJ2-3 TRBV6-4 CASSEVPASGITDTQYF
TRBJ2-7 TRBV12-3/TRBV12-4 CASSLRDRGYEQYF
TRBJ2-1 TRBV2 CASSLGLAGGTYNEQFF
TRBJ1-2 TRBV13 CASSLVPGANYGYTF
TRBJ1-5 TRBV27 CASTPGQGNQPQHF
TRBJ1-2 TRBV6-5 CASSYGGTGAGYTF
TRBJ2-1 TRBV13 CASSFPGTSGTTEQFF
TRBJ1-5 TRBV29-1 CSVSEGNQPQHF
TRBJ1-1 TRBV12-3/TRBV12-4 CAFTRGAEAFF
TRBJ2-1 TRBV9 CASSVGMGVGNEQFF
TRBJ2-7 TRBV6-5 CASSYLSGGTRGHEQYF
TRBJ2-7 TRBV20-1 CSARGRTDYEQYF
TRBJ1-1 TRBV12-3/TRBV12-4 CASSLGGMNTEAFF
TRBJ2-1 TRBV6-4 CASSRLAGASNEQFF
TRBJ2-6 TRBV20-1 CSALGTTGANVLTF
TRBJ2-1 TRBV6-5 CASSSQGIPRGEQFF
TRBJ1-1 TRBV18 CASSMTGVTEAFF